Presented here are 12 T cell receptor beta chains from one specimen sequenced in a study of blood T cell repertoires in COVID-19. Clones were read by immunoSEQ multiplex PCR, and TCRdb kept only the in-frame ones, dropping some. The sample includes a few hundred thousand clones, about 84% of them seen just once. Sequenced material: PBMCs or T cells enriched from blood (not recorded which). These receptors were obtained from a man aged 25-40 years with acute COVID-19.

CDR3 amino acids: CAWSRDRPLGYTF. In nucleotides, the CDR3 is TGTGCCTGGAGCCGAGACAGGCCGCTGGGCTACACCTTC. This rearrangement joins TRBV30 to TRBJ1-2; D may be TRBD1 (6 bases). CDR1 is GTSNPN and CDR2 is SVGIG in the germline V gene (reference sequence). V was cut by 3 bases and J by 8 bases, with 16 bases left in between. This CDR3 has 13 amino acids.

This chain links TRBV18 with TRBJ1-4; D not certain. Trimming left V 0 bases short and J 5 bases short, with 10 bases between. This CDR3 is 15 amino acids long. Germline V CDR1 and CDR2: KGHSH, LQKENI. CDR3 protein: CASSPPGPSNEKLFF. CDR3 bases: TGTGCCAGCTCACCACCGGGCCCCAGCAATGAAAAACTGTTTTTT.

The chain joins TRBV4-1 to TRBJ2-7, with D unresolved. V lost 0 bases, J lost 0 bases, and 6 bases lay in between. Germline V gives CDR1 MGHRA, CDR2 YSYEKL. The CDR3 is made up of 14 amino acids. The CDR3 nucleotides read TGCGCCAGCAGCCAAGAACAAACCTCCTACGAGCAGTACTTC. This codes for CASSQEQTSYEQYF.

The chain carries TRBV3-1 (or the pseudogene TRBV3-2) and TRBJ2-7, with D uncertain. This CDR3 has 13 residues. The germline V gene has CDR1 LGHDT and CDR2 YNNKEL (reference sequence). Trimming left V 1 base short and J 0 bases short, with 4 bases between. DNA of the CDR3: TGTGCCAGCAGCCAAGGGCACTCCTACGAGCAGTACTTC. This gives the protein CASSQGHSYEQYF.

The rearrangement uses TRBV5-6 and TRBJ1-1, with 8 bases identical to TRBD1. The CDR3 consists of 16 residues. J lost 4 bases, V lost 3 bases, and 11 bases had no gene match. Germline CDR1 reads SGHDT; CDR2 reads YYEEEE. Here the CDR3 reads CASSSGTGSRGTEAFF. CDR3 bases: TGTGCCAGCAGCTCCGGGACAGGCTCTCGGGGCACTGAAGCTTTCTTT.

This chain links TRBV24-1 with TRBJ2-1, with 7 bases identical to TRBD2. CDR3 length: 15 residues. V lost 4 bases, J lost 3 bases, and 5 bases stayed unmatched. Germline V CDR1 and CDR2: KGHDR, SFDVKD. The chain's CDR3 is CATSEPGTIYNEQFF. Here the CDR3 DNA reads TGTGCCACCAGTGAGCCCGGGACTATCTACAATGAGCAGTTCTTC.

The chain links TRBV2 to TRBJ1-5, with 8 bases matching TRBD1. The length of the CDR3 is 15 residues. Germline loops: CDR1 SNHLY, CDR2 FYNNEI. V was clipped by 6 bases and J by 15 bases; unmatched bases: 19. The CDR3 region is CASRGDPYGQGSSHF. CDR3 DNA: TGTGCCAGCAGGGGGGACCCATATGGACAGGGATCCTCGCATTTT.

The chain links TRBV28 to TRBJ2-7; 7 bases align to TRBD1. From germline, CDR1 is MDHEN and CDR2 SYDVKM. The CDR3 spans 17 residues. V gave up 7 bases and J gave up 2 bases; unmatched junction bases: 17. CDR3 coding DNA: TGTGCCAGCACCTACGCAGGTCAGGGGGAAGGGGCCTACGAGCAGTACTTC. Translated: CASTYAGQGEGAYEQYF. Looking up the rest from reference TRBV28 and TRBJ2-7 gives the full variable domain: DVKVTQSSRYLVKRTGEKVFLECVQDMDHENMFWYRQDPGLGLRLIYFSYDVKMKEKGDIPEGYSVSREKKERFSLILESASTNQTSMYLCASTYAGQGEGAYEQYFGPGTRLTVT.

This chain connects TRBV5-6 to TRBJ2-3; 7 nucleotides agree with TRBD2. V trimming: 5 bases; J trimming: 5 bases; junction bases outside the gene matches: 8. The CDR3 contains 14 residues. The germline V gene encodes CDR1 SGHDT and CDR2 YYEEEE. As DNA, the CDR3 is TGTGCCAGCAGTGCCGGACTAGTAATAGATACGCAGTATTTT. Protein: CASSAGLVIDTQYF.

This chain joins TRBV5-4 and TRBJ1-2; 9 bases line up with TRBD1. V lost 5 bases, J lost 1 base, and 6 bases stayed unmatched. This CDR3 is built from 15 residues. The germline CDR1 and CDR2 sequences are SGHNT and YYREEE (reference sequence). This CDR3 reads CASSWDRVDNYGYTF. The CDR3 bases are TGTGCCAGCAGTTGGGACAGGGTGGATAACTATGGCTACACCTTC.

This clone was recorded once. The rearrangement links TRBV7-2 to TRBJ1-5; D gene ambiguous. The CDR3 is made up of 16 amino acids. Trimming cost V 5 bases and J 2 bases, with 16 bases left between them. CDR1 and CDR2 (germline): SGHTA, FQGNSA. The DNA for the CDR3 is TGTGCCAGCAGCCCAATGTTCACTGCGGGCAATCAGCCCCAGCATTTT. Its translation: CASSPMFTAGNQPQHF.

The chain carries TRBV29-1 and TRBJ2-3; TRBD1 agrees at 10 bases. The CDR3 is 15 residues long. The V and J ends lost 4 bases and 1 base, in that order; junction bases with no gene match: 5. Germline CDR1 is SQVTM and CDR2 is ANQGSEA. The DNA of the CDR3 is TGCAGCGTTGTTGTAGGGACAGGGGGCACAGATACGCAGTATTTT. It translates to CSVVVGTGGTDTQYF.